Included here is one T cell receptor (beta chain) sequence, with context. Its antigen is not identified. Sampling of each donor yielded at least one pre-ART PBMC sample and at least two post-ART PBMC samples. None of the participants with HIV were treated outside the United States. Cryopreserved PBMC numbered about 1-10 million per sample before DNA extraction. The record originates from a study of long-term antiretroviral therapy in people with HIV. Study-level points and caveats: Repertoire dominance by clones expanded before ART was seen at all time points.

The immunoSEQ assay was v3.0, run at survey level. Produced via immunoSEQ multiplex PCR; TCRdb's table is partial and in-frame only. In the table there are tens of thousands of clones, roughly 80% of which are singletons. Germline V gene data show CDR1 as SGHRS and CDR2 as YFSETQ. Between the trimmed V and J ends, which lost 4 bases and 5 bases, there was a span of 12 bases. This CDR3 comprises 14 residues. The receptor's source is a woman between 35 and 50 years old with HIV. This specimen consisted of unsorted PBMCs, obtained 1.1 years before starting antiretroviral therapy. The rearrangement uses TRBV5-1 and TRBJ2-2; D gene uncertain. CDR3 amino acids: CASSAVESTGELFF. The CDR3 nucleotides are TGCGCCAGCAGCGCCGTAGAGTCAACCGGGGAGCTGTTTTTT.